The subject of this entry is one TCR beta chain. The data originate from a study of blood T cell repertoires in COVID-19. The overall study: Some COVID-19 samples were acute and others convalescent; all came from the United States, Italy and Spain.

In the original workflow: Reference gene primer amplification gave nucleated cell count estimates. Profiling relied on immunoSEQ multiplex PCR, and the TCRdb table lists in-frame clones only, not all of them. D and trimming were read from the DNA, whereas the V and J calls and clone size are those reported in that table. The sample carries approximately 50,000 clones, around 85% recorded once. From germline, CDR1 is PRHDT and CDR2 FYEKMQ (reference sequence). The CDR3 is 16 residues long. V was shortened by 0 bases and J by 6 bases, with 14 bases between the two germline ends. The chain recombines TRBV13 with TRBJ2-2; D remains unclear. The sample consisted of peripheral blood. The receptor was isolated from a man aged 55 to 70 with acute or convalescent COVID-19. The CDR3 protein is CASSLGRSYTAGELFF. The CDR3 nucleotides read TGTGCCAGCAGCTTAGGCAGGTCGTACACGGCCGGGGAGCTGTTTTTT.